This T cell receptor (beta chain) appears in the sequencing data of a study of brain T cells in children with intractable seizures. Repertoires were generated with immunoSEQ multiplex PCR, while TCRdb's copy carries only in-frame clones and drops some. The sample contains about 41,000 clones, 75% to 95% of which appear only once. Trimming cost V 8 bases and J 0 bases, with 13 bases left between them. Germline V gene sequence: CDR1 LNHNV, CDR2 YYDKDF (reference sequence). This CDR3 is 14 amino acids long. Sequencing used peripheral blood, obtained at surgery. This TCR was sampled from a girl aged 2-10 years with tuberous sclerosis and intractable seizures. The chain recombines TRBV15 with TRBJ1-2; no clear D gene. The CDR3 reads CATQNGRANYGYTF. The CDR3 nucleotides are TGTGCCACCCAGAATGGCCGAGCTAACTATGGCTACACCTTC.